These 3 T cell receptor beta chains came from one sample sequenced in a study of shared clonotypes between healthy human individuals. Profiling relied on immunoSEQ multiplex PCR, and the TCRdb table lists in-frame clones only, not all of them. This table holds 2 million to 2.5 million clones, under 97% found once. The sequencing sample was made of naive CD4+ T cells sorted from blood. Subset reported: CD45RA+ positively selected. Source of these receptors: a man between 18 and 35 years old in good health.

This clone has a single count. The chain couples TRBV4-3 to TRBJ2-7; no clear D. Germline V gene sequence: CDR1 LGHNA, CDR2 YSLEER. The CDR3 has 12 residues. The V end was cut by 0 bases, the J end by 3 bases, with 3 bases between. The CDR3 DNA is TGCGCCAGCAGCCAAGACCGCTACGAGCAGTACTTC. Translated, it gives CASSQDRYEQYF.

J is TRBJ2-2 and V is TRBV2; D call uncertain. Germline V gene data show CDR1 as SNHLY and CDR2 as FYNNEI. CDR3 length equals 15 residues. V lost 3 bases and J lost 2, with 10 bases in between. The CDR3 region has the DNA TGTGCCAGCAGTGATGGGGTCCTTAACACCGGGGAGCTGTTTTTT. It encodes CASSDGVLNTGELFF.

V and J are TRBV7-9 and TRBJ2-3; D gene ambiguous. V dropped 2 bases and J dropped 1 base, with 22 bases sitting between them. Germline-derived CDR1 and CDR2 are SEHNR and FQNEAQ (reference sequence). The CDR3 is made up of 19 amino acids. The CDR3 sequence: CASSLPNLFRGPGTDTQYF. The CDR3 bases are TGTGCCAGCAGCTTACCAAACCTCTTTCGTGGCCCTGGCACAGATACGCAGTATTTT.